This T cell receptor beta chain emerged from a study of blood T cells in healthy people across ages. Study-level points and caveats: Diversity of TCR beta correlated strongly with naive T cell percentage. Possibly confounding the expanded clonotype changes was the fact that donor CMV status was unknown.

Isolation recovered at least 6.5 million PBMCs from every sample. Next came a second PCR, run for about 7 to 12 cycles, which used a sample-barcoded 5' primer along with a J-beta primer mix. TCRdb reanalysed the 5' RACE reads using MiXCR and keeps one entry per CDR3 protein. Among about 930,000 distinct CDR3 sequences listed, just under 30% were seen once. Of note for this clonotype: Its antigen is unknown.

There are 11 residues in the CDR3. V was clipped by 5 bases and J by 11 bases, with 13 bases between them. Per germline, CDR1 MDHEN and CDR2 SYDVKM. The same data also went into a second study, on T cells of mothers and their children.

The source of this sequence is a woman in her 40s in good health. The gene calls are TRBV28 and TRBJ2-7, with D possibly TRBD1 on 6 matching bases. Source material: blood. CDR3 protein: CASSPQGNKYF. The CDR3 DNA sequence: TGTGCCAGCAGTCCACAGGGTAATAAGTACTTC.